Reported below is one T cell receptor beta chain. The data were obtained in a study of blood T cell repertoires in COVID-19. In the original analysis: Counts of nucleated cells, estimated from reference gene primer amplification, were obtained. The data were produced by immunoSEQ multiplex PCR, yet TCRdb's version contains in-frame clones alone and is incomplete. V and J calls plus clone size are reproduced from that table; the DNA served to infer D and trimming. This table holds around 160,000 clones, roughly 90% found once. This TCR derives from a human donor in a cohort sampled during active COVID-19. Specimen: peripheral blood.

The CDR3 is CASSQDYRAVNIQYF. The CDR3 coding sequence is TGTGCCAGCAGCCAAGATTACAGGGCGGTCAACATTCAGTACTTC. The chain carries TRBV3-1 (or the pseudogene TRBV3-2) and TRBJ2-4; D perhaps matches TRBD1 (6 bases). The CDR3 extends over 15 amino acids. With 0 bases removed from V and 7 bases from J, the gap between germline ends came to 13 bases. CDR1 LGHDT and CDR2 YNNKEL come from the germline V gene (reference sequence).